This T cell receptor (beta chain) was identified in a study of blood T cell repertoires in COVID-19. Background on the study: Samples taken during acute and convalescent COVID-19 were collected in the United States, Italy and Spain. In each case, the material was cDNA or gDNA derived from T cells, B-cell-depleted T cells, or PBMCs.

The length of the CDR3 is 13 residues. How the authors handled the data: Amplified reference gene primers provided the basis for estimating nucleated cell counts. Profiling relied on immunoSEQ multiplex PCR, and the TCRdb table lists in-frame clones only, not all of them. V and J calls and clone size are those listed in that table; D and trimming were worked out from the DNA. This table holds about 83,000 clones, 90% found once. This clone was seen once. Sequenced: peripheral blood. This TCR was sampled from a woman aged 80 or over with active or convalescent COVID-19. This chain joins TRBV21-1 and TRBJ2-3; TRBD1 is the table's D call, not checked against the DNA. TRBV21-1 is shown as a pseudogene. CDR3 protein: CASRAGLVDTQYF. DNA of the CDR3: TGTGCCAGCAGGGCAGGGTTGGTTGATACGCAGTATTTT.